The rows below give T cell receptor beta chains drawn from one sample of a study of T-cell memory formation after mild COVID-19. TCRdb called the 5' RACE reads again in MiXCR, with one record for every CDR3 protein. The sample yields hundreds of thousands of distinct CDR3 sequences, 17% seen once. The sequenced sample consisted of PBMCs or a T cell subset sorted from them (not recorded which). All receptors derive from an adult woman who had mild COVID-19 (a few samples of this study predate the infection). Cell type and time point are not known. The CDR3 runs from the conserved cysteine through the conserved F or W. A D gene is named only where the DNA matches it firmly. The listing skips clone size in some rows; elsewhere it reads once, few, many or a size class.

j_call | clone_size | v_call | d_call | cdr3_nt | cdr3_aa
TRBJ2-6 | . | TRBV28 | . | TGTGCCAGCACCCTAAGCGGTTACTCTGGGGCCAACGTCCTGACTTTC | CASTLSGYSGANVLTF
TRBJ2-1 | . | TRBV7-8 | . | TGTGCCAGCAGCCCTCCGGCTTTTTCCTACAATGAGCAGTTCTTC | CASSPPAFSYNEQFF
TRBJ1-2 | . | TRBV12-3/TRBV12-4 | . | TGTGCCAGCAGTTTAGGACAGTACACGGGCTACACCTTC | CASSLGQYTGYTF
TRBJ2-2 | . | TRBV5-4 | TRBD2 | TGTGCCAGCAGCTTGGTGGTAGCGGGGGGCACGAACACCGGGGAGCTGTTTTTT | CASSLVVAGGTNTGELFF
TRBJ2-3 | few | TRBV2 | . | TGTGCCAGCACCGCCCCAGGGGTTCTGGGCACAGATACGCAGTATTTT | CASTAPGVLGTDTQYF
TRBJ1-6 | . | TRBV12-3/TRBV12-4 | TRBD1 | TGTGCCAGCAGTCTGGGACAGAATTGGGGCTCACCCCTCCACTTT | CASSLGQNWGSPLHF
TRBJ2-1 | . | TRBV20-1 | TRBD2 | TGCAGTGCTCCCCCGGGACTAGCGGGAGTCAATGAGCAGTTCTTC | CSAPPGLAGVNEQFF
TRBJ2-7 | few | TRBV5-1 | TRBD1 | TGCGCCAGCAGCTCGGGACAGGGTGTAGCAGAAGAGCAGTACTTC | CASSSGQGVAEEQYF
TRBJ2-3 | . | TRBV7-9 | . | TGTGCCAGCAGCTTCGGAGAGGATACGCAGTATTTT | CASSFGEDTQYF
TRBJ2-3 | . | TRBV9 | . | TGTGCCAGCAGCGTAGAAAGTAGGGGCACAGATACGCAGTATTTT | CASSVESRGTDTQYF
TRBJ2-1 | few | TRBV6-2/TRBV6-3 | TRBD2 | TGTGCCAGCAGCTCAAGCGGGGGGGGCACCCACAATGAGCAGTTCTTC | CASSSSGGGTHNEQFF
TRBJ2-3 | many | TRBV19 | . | TGTGCCAGTACCCCAACAGGGACAGATACGCAGTATTTT | CASTPTGTDTQYF
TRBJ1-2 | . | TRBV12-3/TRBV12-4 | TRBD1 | TGTGCCAGCAGACCTACAGGGGGCGGCGGCTACACCTTC | CASRPTGGGGYTF
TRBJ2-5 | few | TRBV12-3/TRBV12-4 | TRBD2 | TGTGCCAGCAGTTTAGGGGTTCGGAGCGGGGGGGCCGTGACCCAGTACTTC | CASSLGVRSGGAVTQYF
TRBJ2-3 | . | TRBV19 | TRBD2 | TGTGCCAGTAGTATACATAGCGGGGGGGCCGCTGGCGCAGATACGCAGTATTTT | CASSIHSGGAAGADTQYF
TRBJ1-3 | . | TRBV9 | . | TGTGCCAGCAGCGTAGGTAGTCTGGACAACACCATATATTTT | CASSVGSLDNTIYF
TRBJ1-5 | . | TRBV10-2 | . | TGCGCCAGCAGTGACCTGGGGGCGAGCCAGCCCCAGCATTTT | CASSDLGASQPQHF
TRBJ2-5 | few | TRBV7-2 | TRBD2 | TGTGCCAGCAGCTTAGCGACTATAGCGGGGTGGGAGACCCAGTACTTC | CASSLATIAGWETQYF
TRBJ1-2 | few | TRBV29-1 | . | TGCAGCGTTGAACGCGCGGGGAGCTACACCTTC | CSVERAGSYTF
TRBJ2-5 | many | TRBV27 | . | TGTGCCAGCAGTTTAGGACACCTCCAAGAGACCCAGTACTTC | CASSLGHLQETQYF
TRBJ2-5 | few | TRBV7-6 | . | TGTGCCAGCAGCCGAAGCCCAGGAGGCCAAGAGACCCAGTACTTC | CASSRSPGGQETQYF
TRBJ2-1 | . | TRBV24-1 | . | TGTGCCACCAGTCGCTCAGCTGAGAAGCAGTTCTTC | CATSRSAEKQFF
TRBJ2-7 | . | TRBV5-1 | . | TGCGCCAGCAGCGTCCAGGGTTTTGCCGACGAGCAGTACTTC | CASSVQGFADEQYF
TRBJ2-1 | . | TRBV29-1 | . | TGCAGCGCCCAAGGCCCCGTAGTCGCTGAGCAGTTCTTC | CSAQGPVVAEQFF
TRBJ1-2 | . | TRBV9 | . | TGTGCCAGCAGCCCCTCCCAGGGAGGGTCGCCCTATGGCTACACCTTC | CASSPSQGGSPYGYTF
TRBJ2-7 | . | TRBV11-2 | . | TGTGCCAGCAGCTTGACAGCGGACTCCTCCTACGAGCAGTACTTC | CASSLTADSSYEQYF
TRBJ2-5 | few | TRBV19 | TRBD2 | TGTGCCAGTAGTTCCCATAGCGGGGGGGCCCTTCGGACCCAGTACTTC | CASSSHSGGALRTQYF
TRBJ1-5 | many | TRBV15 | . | TGTGCCACCAGCAGAGACACAAATCAGCCCCAGCATTTT | CATSRDTNQPQHF
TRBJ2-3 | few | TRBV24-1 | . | TGTGCCACCAGTGATCCCCGATCCCGTACAGATACGCAGTATTTT | CATSDPRSRTDTQYF
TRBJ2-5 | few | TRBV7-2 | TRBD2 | TGTGCCAGCAGCTTAGAGCTAGCGGGGGGACCCCAGTACTTC | CASSLELAGGPQYF
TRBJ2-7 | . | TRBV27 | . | TGTGCCAGCGGTAGATACGAGCAGTACTTC | CASGRYEQYF
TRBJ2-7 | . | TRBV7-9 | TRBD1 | TGTGCCAGCAGCTTTGGGACAGGGGGAGTCTACGAGCAGTACTTC | CASSFGTGGVYEQYF
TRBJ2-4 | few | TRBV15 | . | TGTGCCACCAGCAGAGAAGGGGGGCTAGCCAAAAACATTCAGTACTTC | CATSREGGLAKNIQYF
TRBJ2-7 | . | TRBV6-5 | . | TGTGCCAGCGGGAAAACTAGAGAGCAGTACTTC | CASGKTREQYF
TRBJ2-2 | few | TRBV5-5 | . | TGTGCCAGCAGCTTGTACCCTCGGGCACCTCCGGACACCGGGGAGCTGTTTTTT | CASSLYPRAPPDTGELFF
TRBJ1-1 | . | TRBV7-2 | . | TGTGCCAGCAGCTTCCACGGAGGCACTGAAGCTTTCTTT | CASSFHGGTEAFF
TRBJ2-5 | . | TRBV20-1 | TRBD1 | TGCAGTGCTATGGATCCAGGGGGCCCTAAAGAGACCCAATACTTC | CSAMDPGGPKETQYF
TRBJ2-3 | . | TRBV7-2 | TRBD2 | TGTGCCAGCAGCCCCGGGAGGGTCAATTCTTTCACAGATACGCAGTATTTT | CASSPGRVNSFTDTQYF
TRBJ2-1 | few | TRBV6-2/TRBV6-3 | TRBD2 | TGTGCCAGCAGTATTGAACTAGCGGGCAGTAACAATGAGCAGTTCTTC | CASSIELAGSNNEQFF
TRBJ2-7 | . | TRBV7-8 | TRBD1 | TGTGCCAGCAGCAACCAGGACAGGGGGCACGAGCAGTACTTC | CASSNQDRGHEQYF
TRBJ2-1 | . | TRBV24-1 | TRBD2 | TGTGCCACCAGTGACCTAGCGGGAGGGCCCCATGAGCAGTTCTTC | CATSDLAGGPHEQFF
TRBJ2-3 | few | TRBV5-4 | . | TGTGCCAGCAGCTTGGAGATGTTTAGGGGTACAGATACGCAGTATTTT | CASSLEMFRGTDTQYF
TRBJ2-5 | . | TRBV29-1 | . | TGCAGCGTTGAGTGGGCGTACCAAGAGACCCAGTACTTC | CSVEWAYQETQYF
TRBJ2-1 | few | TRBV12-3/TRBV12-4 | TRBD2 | TGTGCCAGCAGGCGAAGCGGGAGGACCTACAATGAGCAGTTCTTC | CASRRSGRTYNEQFF
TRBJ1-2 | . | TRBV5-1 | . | TGCGCCAGCAGCTTGGTCGGGGAATCCGGTGGCTACACCTTC | CASSLVGESGGYTF
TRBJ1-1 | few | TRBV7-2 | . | TGTGCCAGCAGCTTAACGCCACAGGGCGCGTCTGAAGCTTTCTTT | CASSLTPQGASEAFF
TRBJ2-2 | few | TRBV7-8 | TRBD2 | TGTGCCAGCAGCCTCCAAAGCGGACTAGCGGCGAACACCGGGGAGCTGTTTTTT | CASSLQSGLAANTGELFF
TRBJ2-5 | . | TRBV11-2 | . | TGTGCCAGCAGCTTAGATCAGGAGACCCACTACTTC | CASSLDQETHYF
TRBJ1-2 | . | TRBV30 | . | TGTGCCTCAGGGCCCTCCTATGGCTACACCTTC | CASGPSYGYTF
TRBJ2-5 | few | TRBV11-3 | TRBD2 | TGTGCCAGCAGCGTGACTAGCGGGGAGAGGGAGACCCAGTACTTC | CASSVTSGERETQYF
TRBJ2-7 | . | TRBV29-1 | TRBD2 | TGCAGCGTTGAGTGGCTAGCGGGGAACTCCTACGAGCAGTACTTC | CSVEWLAGNSYEQYF
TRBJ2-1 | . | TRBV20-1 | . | TGCAGTGCCCAAAGGGGGAATGAGCAGTTCTTC | CSAQRGNEQFF
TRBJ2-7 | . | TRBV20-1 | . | TGCAGTGCTAGAGATCAGCGGGCCAATATCTACGAGCAGTACTTC | CSARDQRANIYEQYF
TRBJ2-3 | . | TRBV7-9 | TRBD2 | TGTGCCAGCAGCTTAGGCCACTACCGGGGGGACACAGATACGCAGTATTTT | CASSLGHYRGDTDTQYF
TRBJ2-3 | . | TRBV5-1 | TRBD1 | TGCGCCAGCAGCTTGGGCCGGGGACAGGGGATTTCAGATACGCAGTATTTT | CASSLGRGQGISDTQYF
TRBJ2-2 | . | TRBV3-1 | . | TGTGCCAGCAGCCAAGGGGTCGGGGAGCTGTTTTTT | CASSQGVGELFF
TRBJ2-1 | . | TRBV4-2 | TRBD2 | TGTGCCAGCAGCCAAGATCACCACGGGGGGAATGAGCAGTTCTTC | CASSQDHHGGNEQFF
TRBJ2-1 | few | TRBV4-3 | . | TGCGCCAGCAGCCAAGATCCCGTTACTAGTCTCAACTACAATGAGCAGTTCTTC | CASSQDPVTSLNYNEQFF
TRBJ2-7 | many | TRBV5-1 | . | TGCGCCAGCAGCTCCGACGCGGTGAGGTCCTACGAGCAGTACTTC | CASSSDAVRSYEQYF
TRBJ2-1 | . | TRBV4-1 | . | TGCGCCAGCAGCCATCCGCGGGCGCCTAATAATGAGCAGTTCTTC | CASSHPRAPNNEQFF